This entry lists 27 T cell receptor beta chains sequenced from one sample in a study of T cells in Graves' hyperthyroidism and ophthalmopathy. Researchers took RNA transcripts and amplified the TCR beta CDR3 regions from them. During a first-round RT-PCR of the TCR CDR3, the HTBI primer set was used. TCRdb re-called the multiplex PCR reads through MiXCR, storing one row per CDR3 protein. The repertoire holds hundreds of thousands of distinct CDR3 sequences, with around 13% as singletons. The specimen was blood. These receptors were collected from a woman aged 40 to 49 with Graves' hyperthyroidism.

This chain uses TRBV19 with TRBJ1-3, with a possible D match to TRBD1 (5 bases). Germline CDR1 is LNHDA and CDR2 is SQIVND (reference sequence). The CDR3 covers 16 residues. V was trimmed by 7 bases and J by 0 bases, leaving 16 bases between them. CDR3 sequence reads: CASKKGTGISGNTIYF. In nucleotides, the CDR3 is TGTGCCAGTAAAAAAGGGACCGGGATCTCTGGAAACACCATATATTTT.

This clonotype appeared a few times. The chain is built from TRBV24-1 and TRBJ2-1, with a possible D match to TRBD1 (6 bases). V lost 4 bases and J lost 7, with 10 bases in between. Germline loops: CDR1 KGHDR, CDR2 SFDVKD. The CDR3 covers 13 residues. The CDR3 loop is CATSELGQNEQFF. CDR3 DNA: TGTGCCACCAGTGAACTAGGACAGAATGAGCAGTTCTTC.

This clonotype was seen ten or more times. The chain has TRBV7-2 and TRBJ2-7, with 9 bases aligning to TRBD1. The CDR3 is 15 residues long. CDR1 is SGHTA and CDR2 is FQGNSA in the germline V gene. V shed 5 bases, J shed 4 bases, and the junction held 9 bases outside the gene matches. The CDR3 here is CASSKLGQGNYEQYF. The CDR3 DNA reads as TGTGCCAGCAGCAAACTGGGACAGGGAAATTACGAGCAGTACTTC. The complete variable domain, with remaining parts taken from reference TRBV7-2 and TRBJ2-7, reads GAGVSQSPSNKVTEKGKDVELRCDPISGHTALYWYRQSLGQGLEFLIYFQGNSAPDKSGLPSDRFSAERTGGSVSTLTIQRTQQEDSAVYLCASSKLGQGNYEQYFGPGTRLTVT.

Many counts were recorded for this clonotype. The V gene is TRBV27, the J gene TRBJ1-6, with D perhaps matching TRBD1 (6 bases). The CDR3 is 13 amino acids. Trimming removed 6 bases at V and 3 bases at J, with 6 bases between. CDR1 and CDR2 (germline): MNHEY, SMNVEV (reference sequence). In DNA, the CDR3 is TGTGCCAGCAGCAGGGGCTATAATTCACCCCTCCACTTT. Amino acid sequence: CASSRGYNSPLHF.

This clonotype was found many times. This chain connects TRBV28 to TRBJ1-2; TRBD1 matches at 11 bases. The ends lost 4 bases at V and 4 bases at J; junction bases unmatched: 14. The CDR3 consists of 18 residues. Germline V gene lookup returns CDR1 MDHEN and CDR2 SYDVKM. For the CDR3, the DNA is TGTGCCAGCAGTTCGGGCGGACAGGGGGCGTCAGGGGGCTATGGCTACACCTTC. Translation: CASSSGGQGASGGYGYTF.

This clonotype has a count of ten or more. This chain links TRBV30 with TRBJ2-2, with 7 positions matching TRBD1. The V and J ends lost 3 bases and 7 bases, in that order; junction bases with no gene match: 11. The CDR3 loop spans 15 amino acids. Germline CDR1 reads GTSNPN; CDR2 reads SVGIG (reference sequence). The CDR3 DNA follows: TGTGCCTGGAGCGGGTTTCAACAGGGGTTCGGGGAGCTGTTTTTT. It translates to CAWSGFQQGFGELFF.

This clonotype showed up many times. The V gene is TRBV7-6, the J gene TRBJ2-3; TRBD2 aligns across 11 bases. The CDR3 has 14 amino acids. Germline V gives CDR1 SGHVS, CDR2 FNYEAQ. Unmatched junction bases numbered 3, after V lost 4 bases and J lost 6 bases. This CDR3 is CASSSGLAGDTQYF. The CDR3 DNA follows: TGTGCCAGCAGCTCAGGACTAGCGGGTGATACGCAGTATTTT. The full variable domain, its missing parts supplied by reference TRBV7-6 and TRBJ2-3, is GAGVSQSPRYKVTKRGQDVALRCDPISGHVSLYWYRQALGQGPEFLTYFNYEAQQDKSGLPNDRFSAERPEGSISTLTIQRTEQRDSAMYRCASSSGLAGDTQYFGPGTRLTVL.

The chain links TRBV5-6 to TRBJ2-1; maybe TRBD2 (6 bases). V was cut by 7 bases and J by 4 bases, with 9 bases left in between. Per the germline V gene, CDR1 is SGHDT and CDR2 is YYEEEE. The CDR3 contains 12 residues. CDR3 nucleotide sequence: TGTGCCAGCGTGGGGGGATACAATGAGCAGTTCTTC. Amino acid sequence: CASVGGYNEQFF.

This sequence joins TRBV20-1 and TRBJ2-7; 9 bases agree with TRBD1. The J segment lost 0 bases and the V segment lost 4 bases, leaving 7 bases of the junction unmatched. CDR3 length equals 15 residues. CDR1 and CDR2 from the germline V gene are DFQATT and SNEGSKA (reference sequence). This CDR3 reads CSAIPGQGYSYEQYF. The CDR3 region has the DNA TGCAGTGCTATACCGGGACAGGGCTACTCCTACGAGCAGTACTTC.

This clonotype was counted many times. This chain joins TRBV7-2 and TRBJ1-4; 7 bases are a match to TRBD1. The J segment lost 5 bases and the V segment lost 6 bases, leaving 9 bases of the junction unmatched. Germline V CDR1 and CDR2: SGHTA, FQGNSA. There are 15 residues in the CDR3. For the CDR3, the DNA is TGTGCCAGCAGGGTAACCGGGACAGCAAATGAAAAACTGTTTTTT. Its translation: CASRVTGTANEKLFF.

The sample holds many counts of this clonotype. V and J are TRBV2 and TRBJ2-5, with a tentative D call TRBD1 (6 bases). Trimming cost V 3 bases and J 5 bases, with 16 bases left between them. The germline V gene has CDR1 SNHLY and CDR2 FYNNEI. The CDR3 covers 15 residues. The CDR3 reads CASSEGEGRGETQYF. The CDR3, as DNA: TGTGCCAGCAGTGAGGGTGAGGGCAGGGGCGAGACCCAGTACTTC.

The chain couples TRBV19 to TRBJ1-5, with D uncertain. Germline V lookup: CDR1 LNHDA, CDR2 SQIVND (reference sequence). This CDR3 is built from 14 residues. V lost 4 bases and J 3 bases, leaving 10 bases between the germline ends. The DNA of the CDR3 is TGTGCCAGTAGTACGGACGGCGCCAATCAGCCCCAGCATTTT. Encoded protein: CASSTDGANQPQHF.

The chain employs TRBV6-2 or TRBV6-3 and TRBJ2-3; a possible D gene is TRBD2 (6 bases). The germline V and J ends were trimmed by 10 bases and 1 base, with 15 bases remaining between them. The CDR3 covers 14 residues. The germline gives CDR1 MNHEY, CDR2 SVGEGT. CDR3 bases: TGTGCCACCGACCGGGACTTGGGCACAGATACGCAGTATTTT. It is translated as CATDRDLGTDTQYF.

This clonotype was counted a few times. V and J are TRBV20-1 and TRBJ2-7, with 14 nucleotides matching TRBD2. The CDR3 covers 18 residues. With 6 bases clipped from V and 1 base from J, the junction kept 14 bases outside the gene matches. Germline-derived CDR1 and CDR2 are DFQATT and SNEGSKA (reference sequence). CDR3 loop: CSAKLNPGLAGVSYEQYF. The CDR3 DNA is TGCAGTGCAAAACTCAACCCGGGACTAGCGGGAGTATCCTACGAGCAGTACTTC.

Many counts were recorded for this clonotype. The genes are TRBV7-8 and TRBJ2-1; 7 bases map to TRBD1. This CDR3 is 14 amino acids long. The ends lost 5 bases at V and 3 bases at J; junction bases unmatched: 4. CDR1 is SGHVS and CDR2 is FQNEAQ in the germline V gene. Written as DNA, the CDR3 is TGTGCCAGCAGCCCACAGGGGAACTACAATGAGCAGTTCTTC. Its translation is CASSPQGNYNEQFF. Complete variable domain (other parts from reference TRBV7-8 and TRBJ2-1): GAGVSQSPRYKVAKRGQDVALRCDPISGHVSLFWYQQALGQGPEFLTYFQNEAQLDKSGLPSDRFFAERPEGSVSTLKIQRTQQEDSAVYLCASSPQGNYNEQFFGPGTRLTVL.

The chain combines TRBV6-4 with TRBJ1-2, with 8 bases fitting TRBD1. CDR3 length: 13 amino acids. Germline values: CDR1 MRHNA, CDR2 SNTAGT. Trimming at V came to 2 bases and at J to 8 bases, leaving 4 bases not matched to a gene. The CDR3 nucleotides are TGTGCCAGCAGTGACGGGACAGGACGAGGCTACACCTTC. The encoded protein is CASSDGTGRGYTF.

This clonotype appeared many times. This chain connects TRBV7-3 to TRBJ2-1, with 10 bases that match TRBD2. V shed 5 bases, J shed 6 bases, and the junction held 19 bases outside the gene matches. The CDR3 is 19 amino acids. CDR1 SGHTA and CDR2 FQGTGA come from the germline V gene. Here the CDR3 reads CASSLNPGLAAPLSNEQFF. DNA for the CDR3: TGTGCCAGCAGCCTTAACCCAGGACTAGCGGCACCCTTGAGCAATGAGCAGTTCTTC.

V gene TRBV7-9 combines with J gene TRBJ2-7, with 11 bases fitting TRBD1. The CDR3 has 15 amino acids. From germline, CDR1 is SEHNR and CDR2 FQNEAQ (reference sequence). The trim removed 2 bases at V and 7 bases at J, leaving 7 bases unmatched. Written as DNA, the CDR3 is TGTGCCAGCAGCTTACCTGGACAGGGGGCAGGGGAGCAGTACTTC. Protein sequence: CASSLPGQGAGEQYF. Supplemented by reference TRBV7-9 and TRBJ2-7, the full variable domain reads DTGVSQNPRHKITKRGQNVTFRCDPISEHNRLYWYRQTLGQGPEFLTYFQNEAQLEKSRLLSDRFSAERPKGSFSTLEIQRTEQGDSAMYLCASSLPGQGAGEQYFGPGTRLTVT.

Many counts were recorded for this clonotype. The chain couples TRBV5-1 to TRBJ2-7; no reliable D call. V was trimmed by 1 base and J by 3 bases, leaving 11 bases between them. This CDR3 has 14 residues. The germline V gene encodes CDR1 SGHRS and CDR2 YFSETQ. The CDR3 sequence: CASSLMGSNYEQYF. CDR3 coding DNA: TGCGCCAGCAGCTTGATGGGCAGTAACTACGAGCAGTACTTC. The full variable domain, its missing parts supplied by reference TRBV5-1 and TRBJ2-7, is KAGVTQTPRYLIKTRGQQVTLSCSPISGHRSVSWYQQTPGQGLQFLFEYFSETQRNKGNFPGRFSGRQFSNSRSEMNVSTLELGDSALYLCASSLMGSNYEQYFGPGTRLTVT.

V is TRBV30 and J is TRBJ2-6; 9 positions match TRBD1. The trim removed 2 bases at V and 0 bases at J, leaving 5 bases unmatched. The CDR3 loop spans 17 amino acids. Per the germline V gene, CDR1 is GTSNPN and CDR2 is SVGIG (reference sequence). CDR3 amino acids: CAWSRGTGNSGANVLTF. CDR3 DNA: TGTGCCTGGAGTAGAGGGACAGGGAACTCTGGGGCCAACGTCCTGACTTTC.

Ten or more counts support this clonotype. This chain connects TRBV6-1 to TRBJ2-5, with TRBD1 matching 8 bases. Germline V gene lookup returns CDR1 MNHNS and CDR2 SASEGT. J was trimmed by 5 bases and V by 6 bases; bases with no gene match: 11. This CDR3 is built from 15 residues. The CDR3 bases are TGTGCCAGCAGGGCGGTCGACAGGGGATTGGAGACCCAGTACTTC. The encoded protein is CASRAVDRGLETQYF.

Concerning this clonotype: A single base separates this from a much larger clone, so it may be a read error. Without the conserved terminal phenylalanine or tryptophan, this CDR3 likely stems from a read error. The chain combines TRBV9 with TRBJ2-5, with 8 bases fitting TRBD1. Germline V gene data show CDR1 as SGDLS and CDR2 as YYNGEE. V shed 4 bases, J shed 1 base, and the junction held 12 bases outside the gene matches. The CDR3 runs to 17 residues. CDR3 DNA sequence: TGTGCCAGCAGCCCCCGGGGGCAGGGGGCTTTCCAAGAGACCCAGTACGTC. Translation: CASSPRGQGAFQETQYV.

The V gene is TRBV5-1, the J gene TRBJ2-1, with 10 nucleotides matching TRBD1. The CDR3 contains 16 residues. Germline CDR1 SGHRS, CDR2 YFSETQ. Unmatched junction bases numbered 10, after V lost 4 bases and J lost 6 bases. For the CDR3, the DNA is TGCGCCAGCAGCGCCCCGGGACAGGGGACGGGCAATGAGCAGTTCTTC. It encodes CASSAPGQGTGNEQFF. The whole variable domain, remainder taken from reference TRBV5-1 and TRBJ2-1, is KAGVTQTPRYLIKTRGQQVTLSCSPISGHRSVSWYQQTPGQGLQFLFEYFSETQRNKGNFPGRFSGRQFSNSRSEMNVSTLELGDSALYLCASSAPGQGTGNEQFFGPGTRLTVL.

This clonotype was seen repeatedly, ten times or more. The rearrangement links TRBV20-1 to TRBJ1-2, with D perhaps matching TRBD1 (5 bases). The CDR3 runs to 14 residues. The germline CDR1 and CDR2 sequences are DFQATT and SNEGSKA (reference sequence). Trimming removed 3 bases from V and 1 base from J, with 12 bases in between. CDR3 in DNA: TGCAGTGCTAGTTCACAGGACTTTAACTATGGCTACACCTTC. This codes for CSASSQDFNYGYTF.

This clonotype appeared many times. The chain combines TRBV5-1 with TRBJ2-5; 7 bases match TRBD1. This CDR3 is built from 15 residues. V lost 4 bases to trimming and J lost 1 base; unmatched junction nucleotides: 7. CDR1 and CDR2 from the germline V gene are SGHRS and YFSETQ. CDR3 loop: CASSLDTGAQETQYF. The CDR3 nucleotides are TGCGCCAGCAGCCTGGATACAGGGGCCCAAGAGACCCAGTACTTC.

V is TRBV27 and J is TRBJ2-3, with TRBD1 as a possible D gene (5 bases). This CDR3 contains 16 residues. V was shortened by 5 bases and J by 3 bases, with 18 bases between the two germline ends. From germline, CDR1 is MNHEY and CDR2 SMNVEV (reference sequence). CDR3 loop: CASSPPPQGSTDTQYF. CDR3 in DNA: TGTGCCAGCAGTCCCCCCCCCCAGGGTTCGACAGATACGCAGTATTTT.

In this sample, this clonotype turned up many times. This sequence joins TRBV28 and TRBJ2-1; 7 bases line up with TRBD2. CDR1 and CDR2 (germline): MDHEN, SYDVKM. This CDR3 contains 14 residues. J gave up 6 bases and V 6 bases, and 8 bases lay outside the gene matches. DNA for the CDR3: TGTGCCAGCAGGAAGCGGGAAAGGGGCAATGAGCAGTTCTTC. Residues: CASRKRERGNEQFF.